This passage covers 16 T cell receptor beta chains from one sample sequenced in a study of cytotoxic CD8 clonotypes in ibrutinib-treated CLL. The method was immunoSEQ multiplex PCR; TCRdb's version includes in-frame clones alone and lacks a portion of them. Counted here are about 160,000 clones, nearly 90% occurring once; the ten biggest clones make up 3%. The specimen was PBMCs, collected at disease progression, from a patient treated with ibrutinib. The receptors were gathered from a human donor with chronic lymphocytic leukemia.

The V gene is TRBV29-1, the J gene TRBJ2-5, with D perhaps matching TRBD1 (6 bases). Trimming cost V 4 bases and J 2 bases, with 11 bases left between them. This CDR3 is 13 amino acids long. CDR1 and CDR2 from the germline V gene are SQVTM and ANQGSEA. CDR3 sequence (DNA): TGCAGCGTTGCCTTAGGGGGTCAAGAGACCCAGTACTTC. As protein: CSVALGGQETQYF. The variable domain in full, completed from reference TRBV29-1 and TRBJ2-5, reads SAVISQKPSRDICQRGTSLTIQCQVDSQVTMMFWYRQQPGQSLTLIATANQGSEATYESGFVIDKFPISRPNLTFSTLTVSNMSPEDSSIYLCSVALGGQETQYFGPGTRLLVL.

The CDR3 is CASSGRTGGPYEQYF. The CDR3 DNA reads TGCGCCAGCAGCGGAAGGACAGGGGGACCTTACGAGCAGTACTTC. This chain uses TRBV5-1 with TRBJ2-7; 10 bases align to TRBD1. The CDR3 sequence is 15 residues long. Germline lookup yields CDR1 SGHRS and CDR2 YFSETQ. V lost 4 bases and J lost 4; bases outside the gene matches: 8.

The chain carries TRBV5-4 and TRBJ1-2; D is ambiguous. The germline CDR1 and CDR2 sequences are SGHNT and YYREEE (reference sequence). The CDR3 extends over 13 amino acids. Trimming pared 1 base from V and 6 bases from J, leaving 10 bases between. CDR3 DNA: TGTGCCAGCAGCTTGCGGGCGTCCCATGGCTACACCTTC. This sequence encodes CASSLRASHGYTF.

This chain joins TRBV9 and TRBJ1-5; TRBD1 aligns across 12 bases. Germline V CDR1 and CDR2: SGDLS, YYNGEE. The CDR3 extends over 15 amino acids. V shed 3 bases, J shed 7 bases, and the junction held 5 bases outside the gene matches. CDR3 amino acids: CASSAGQGAGQPQHF. DNA for the CDR3: TGTGCCAGCAGCGCGGGACAGGGGGCAGGACAGCCCCAGCATTTT.

The rearrangement links TRBV2 to TRBJ1-2; D call uncertain. CDR3 length: 13 residues. CDR1 SNHLY and CDR2 FYNNEI come from the germline V gene. The ends were cut back, 6 bases at V and 4 bases at J, with 12 bases in the middle. This chain's CDR3 is CASRAGRIYGYTF. DNA for the CDR3: TGTGCCAGCAGGGCCGGACGGATCTATGGCTACACCTTC.

This clone showed up just once. The J gene is TRBJ2-7, the V gene TRBV5-1; D possibly corresponds to TRBD1 (6 bases). CDR3 length: 15 amino acids. Trimming took off 0 bases at V and 1 base at J, with 11 bases between the two ends. Germline lookup yields CDR1 SGHRS and CDR2 YFSETQ. CDR3 sequence reads: CASSLVGQKSYEQYF. DNA of the CDR3: TGCGCCAGCAGCTTGGTAGGACAGAAGTCCTACGAGCAGTACTTC. Full variable domain (outside the CDR3, taken from reference TRBV5-1 and TRBJ2-7): KAGVTQTPRYLIKTRGQQVTLSCSPISGHRSVSWYQQTPGQGLQFLFEYFSETQRNKGNFPGRFSGRQFSNSRSEMNVSTLELGDSALYLCASSLVGQKSYEQYFGPGTRLTVT.

The chain is built from TRBV2 and TRBJ1-2, with unresolved D. This CDR3 is 14 amino acids long. The V end was cut by 4 bases, the J end by 3 bases, with 12 bases between. CDR1 is SNHLY and CDR2 is FYNNEI in the germline V gene. The CDR3, as DNA: TGTGCCAGCAGTGTCGTGAAGGGATACTATGGCTACACCTTC. This translates into CASSVVKGYYGYTF. The full variable domain, completed using reference TRBV2 and TRBJ1-2, is EPEVTQTPSHQVTQMGQEVILRCVPISNHLYFYWYRQILGQKVEFLVSFYNNEISEKSEIFDDQFSVERPDGSNFTLKIRSTKLEDSAMYFCASSVVKGYYGYTFGSGTRLTVV.

This chain connects TRBV5-4 to TRBJ1-1; D call uncertain. V was pared by 0 bases and J by 6 bases, with 15 bases between. This CDR3 spans 15 amino acids. The germline V gene has CDR1 SGHNT and CDR2 YYREEE (reference sequence). The CDR3, as DNA: TGTGCCAGCAGCTTGGTTGGTTCGGGGTTGGCTGAAGCTTTCTTT. Its protein is CASSLVGSGLAEAFF.

This sequence joins TRBV7-8 and TRBJ1-1, with a weak D call TRBD1 (6 bases). CDR1 SGHVS and CDR2 FQNEAQ come from the germline V gene. CDR3 size: 14 residues. V was clipped by 7 bases and J by 1 base, with 13 bases between them. CDR3: CASKSKGENTEAFF. In DNA, the CDR3 is TGTGCCAGCAAGTCTAAGGGGGAGAACACTGAAGCTTTCTTT.

This clone was picked up a small number of times. The V call is TRBV19, the J call TRBJ2-7, with 9 bases lining up with TRBD1. Looked up from germline, CDR1 is LNHDA and CDR2 is SQIVND (reference sequence). CDR3 size: 12 residues. The junction had 3 bases not matched to a gene; V was cut back by 6 bases and J by 6 bases. CDR3 sequence: CASSATGGEQYF. CDR3 nucleotides: TGTGCCAGTAGCGCGACAGGGGGCGAGCAGTACTTC.

This chain links TRBV7-9 with TRBJ2-3; 11 bases are a match to TRBD2. J gave up 0 bases and V 5 bases, and 4 bases lay outside the gene matches. CDR1 and CDR2 from the germline V gene are SEHNR and FQNEAQ (reference sequence). The CDR3 sequence is 16 residues long. The CDR3 DNA sequence: TGTGCCAGCAGCACCTGGACTAGCGGGAGCACAGATACGCAGTATTTT. It codes for CASSTWTSGSTDTQYF.

The V and J genes are TRBV28 and TRBJ2-7, with D tentatively TRBD2 (5 bases). The CDR3 covers 13 residues. The germline V and J ends were trimmed by 6 bases and 4 bases, with 13 bases remaining between them. Per germline, CDR1 MDHEN and CDR2 SYDVKM. Here the CDR3 DNA reads TGTGCCAGCAGGTCCGGGGAAAATTACGAGCAGTACTTC. It translates to CASRSGENYEQYF.

In its sample, this clone was seen once. The V gene is TRBV28, the J gene TRBJ2-7; no reliable D call. CDR1 MDHEN and CDR2 SYDVKM come from the germline V gene. The CDR3 loop spans 12 amino acids. V dropped 5 bases and J dropped 3 bases, with 8 bases sitting between them. The CDR3 DNA is TGTGCCAGCAGTCCCCCCAGCTACGAGCAGTACTTC. Amino acid sequence: CASSPPSYEQYF. The variable domain in full, completed from reference TRBV28 and TRBJ2-7, reads DVKVTQSSRYLVKRTGEKVFLECVQDMDHENMFWYRQDPGLGLRLIYFSYDVKMKEKGDIPEGYSVSREKKERFSLILESASTNQTSMYLCASSPPSYEQYFGPGTRLTVT.

The genes are TRBV6-1 and TRBJ2-1; no reliable D call. Germline-derived CDR1 and CDR2 are MNHNS and SASEGT. The V end lost 10 bases, the J end lost 9 bases, and 16 bases lay between the germline ends. This CDR3 is 12 amino acids long. In DNA, the CDR3 is TGTGCCACCCGGTCCCTCAGTCGTGAGCAGTTCTTC. This gives the protein CATRSLSREQFF.

This clone was recorded only once. The chain recombines TRBV25-1 with TRBJ2-2; D may be TRBD2 (5 bases). The CDR3 has 12 residues. Germline V CDR1 and CDR2: MGHDK, SYGVNS. V was clipped by 7 bases and J by 5 bases, with 8 bases between them. CDR3 sequence: CASMRATGELFF. CDR3 sequence (DNA): TGTGCCAGCATGCGGGCTACCGGGGAGCTGTTTTTT.

This clone was detected a few times. The V gene is TRBV5-6, the J gene TRBJ2-1; 10 bases are shared with TRBD2. Germline loops: CDR1 SGHDT, CDR2 YYEEEE. This CDR3 is built from 15 residues. With V trimmed by 1 base and J by 9 bases, 7 bases remained unmatched. The CDR3 is CASSLFLAGVSEQFF. For the CDR3, the DNA is TGTGCCAGCAGCTTGTTCCTAGCGGGAGTGAGTGAGCAGTTCTTC.